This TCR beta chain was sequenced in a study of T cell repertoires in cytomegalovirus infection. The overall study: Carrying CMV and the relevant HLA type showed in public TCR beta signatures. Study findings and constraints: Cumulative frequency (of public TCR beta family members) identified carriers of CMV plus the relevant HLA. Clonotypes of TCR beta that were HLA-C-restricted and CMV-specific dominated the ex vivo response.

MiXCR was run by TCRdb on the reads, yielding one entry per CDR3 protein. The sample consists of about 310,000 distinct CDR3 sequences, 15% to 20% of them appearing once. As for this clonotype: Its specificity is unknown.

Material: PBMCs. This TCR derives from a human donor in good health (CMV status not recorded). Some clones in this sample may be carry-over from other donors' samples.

CDR3 coding DNA: TGTGCCAGCAGGGATAACAGGGGGCGCGAGTACACTGAAGCTTTCTTT. Its protein product is CASRDNRGREYTEAFF. V usage is TRBV11-1 and J usage is TRBJ1-1; 9 bases match TRBD1. The CDR3 runs to 16 residues. The V gene end was trimmed by 6 bases and the J gene end by 3 bases; junction bases not matched to a gene: 11. Germline V CDR1 and CDR2: SGHAT, FQDESV (reference sequence).